The 17 T cell receptor beta chains below come from one sample, sequenced in a study of identical twins. TCRdb re-analysed the 5' RACE reads in MiXCR, keeping a single row per CDR3 protein. This table has roughly 1,500,000 distinct CDR3 sequences, around a third appearing once. Material: cord blood. These receptors were collected from a newborn girl in good health.

This clonotype has only a few counts. The CDR3 protein is CASSLDGNKYGYTF. The CDR3 bases are TGCGCCAGCAGCTTGGACGGAAATAAATATGGCTACACCTTC. The rearrangement links TRBV5-1 to TRBJ1-2; D gene ambiguous. With 0 bases removed from V and 5 bases from J, the gap between germline ends came to 11 bases. This CDR3 is built from 14 residues. Germline lookup yields CDR1 SGHRS and CDR2 YFSETQ. Full variable domain (remainder filled in from reference TRBV5-1 and TRBJ1-2): KAGVTQTPRYLIKTRGQQVTLSCSPISGHRSVSWYQQTPGQGLQFLFEYFSETQRNKGNFPGRFSGRQFSNSRSEMNVSTLELGDSALYLCASSLDGNKYGYTFGSGTRLTVV.

This clonotype was seen a single time. The chain links TRBV6-6 to TRBJ2-5, with D hard to call. V lost 2 bases, J lost 2 bases, and 6 bases lay in between. This CDR3 comprises 13 residues. Germline V gene sequence: CDR1 MNHNY, CDR2 SVGAGI (reference sequence). CDR3 amino acids: CASSYMKQETQYF. DNA for the CDR3: TGTGCCAGCAGTTACATGAAGCAAGAGACCCAGTACTTC.

Only one count was recorded for this clonotype. The rearrangement uses TRBV7-2 and TRBJ2-4; the D is unclear. The CDR3 spans 15 residues. CDR1 SGHTA and CDR2 FQGNSA come from the germline V gene. The ends were cut back, 2 bases at V and 0 bases at J, with 8 bases in the middle. The CDR3 DNA reads TGTGCCAGCAGCTTAAAAGTGTTAGCCAAAAACATTCAGTACTTC. Amino acids: CASSLKVLAKNIQYF.

The chain carries TRBV21-1 and TRBJ1-6. TRBV21-1 is a documented pseudogene. The CDR3 covers 14 residues. CDR3 coding DNA: TGTGCCAGCAGCACCGGCAGTTACCGTTCACCCCTCCACTTT. Its translation is CASSTGSYRSPLHF.

J is TRBJ2-3 and V is TRBV29-1; 16 nucleotides align to TRBD2. Germline V lookup: CDR1 SQVTM, CDR2 ANQGSEA. This CDR3 is built from 16 residues. J gave up 3 bases and V 4 bases, and 4 bases lay outside the gene matches. CDR3 bases: TGCAGCGTTGGGGGACTAGCGGGAGGGAGGACAGATACGCAGTATTTT. It codes for CSVGGLAGGRTDTQYF.

The chain is built from TRBV7-2 and TRBJ2-7; 11 bases are a match to TRBD2. In germline, CDR1 is SGHTA, CDR2 FQGNSA. The CDR3 has 16 residues. The ends lost 3 bases at V and 5 bases at J; junction bases unmatched: 9. The CDR3 sequence is CASSFLTSGEVDEQYF. CDR3 coding DNA: TGTGCCAGCAGCTTCCTGACTAGCGGGGAGGTCGACGAGCAGTACTTC.

This clonotype has more than one count but fewer than ten. In DNA, the CDR3 is TGCGCCAGCAAACTAGCGGAGGAGCAGTACTTC. It specifies CASKLAEEQYF. The rearrangement joins TRBV5-1 to TRBJ2-7; 8 bases fit TRBD2. The germline V gene has CDR1 SGHRS and CDR2 YFSETQ. V was pared by 6 bases and J by 7 bases, with 3 bases of the junction left unmatched. CDR3 length: 11 amino acids. Together with reference TRBV5-1 and TRBJ2-7, the CDR3 gives the full variable domain: KAGVTQTPRYLIKTRGQQVTLSCSPISGHRSVSWYQQTPGQGLQFLFEYFSETQRNKGNFPGRFSGRQFSNSRSEMNVSTLELGDSALYLCASKLAEEQYFGPGTRLTVT.

The chain employs TRBV6-6 and TRBJ2-3, with D perhaps matching TRBD1 (5 bases). This CDR3 contains 15 residues. V dropped 6 bases and J dropped 7 bases, with 20 bases sitting between them. CDR1 is MNHNY, CDR2 SVGAGI, per germline (reference sequence). The CDR3 nucleotides read TGTGCCAGCAGGTACAATCCGGCCAGGGATTATACGCAGTATTTT. Translating it yields CASRYNPARDYTQYF.

Turning to this clonotype: The germline gene is not matched at one end of the junction; a read error may be the cause. This chain connects TRBV12-3 or TRBV12-4 to TRBJ2-7, with unresolved D. This CDR3 spans 11 amino acids. CDR3 DNA sequence: TGTGCCGGCAGTTTGGATTACGAGCAGTACTTC. Translated: CAGSLDYEQYF.

The rearrangement links TRBV29-1 to TRBJ2-7, with D unclear. Trimming took off 6 bases at V and 2 bases at J, with 14 bases between the two ends. Germline V gives CDR1 SQVTM, CDR2 ANQGSEA. CDR3 length: 13 amino acids. The chain's CDR3 is CSVLSLNAYEQYF. The CDR3 DNA is TGCAGCGTCCTTAGCCTAAACGCCTACGAGCAGTACTTC.

The chain uses TRBV6-5 and TRBJ2-3; no reliable D call. There are 13 residues in the CDR3. The V end was cut by 2 bases, the J end by 2 bases, with 5 bases between. The germline CDR1 and CDR2 sequences are MNHEY and SVGAGI. The CDR3 nucleotides are TGTGCCAGCAGTTACAGACTCACAGATACGCAGTATTTT. Translation: CASSYRLTDTQYF.

The rearrangement links TRBV7-9 to TRBJ2-1, with TRBD1 identical over 7 bases. CDR1 is SEHNR, CDR2 FQNEAQ, per germline (reference sequence). The CDR3 contains 15 residues. Germline trimming cut 6 bases from V and 2 bases from J; bases unmatched to any gene: 7. CDR3 sequence (DNA): TGTGCCAGCAGACGACCCCAGGGGGCCTACAATGAGCAGTTCTTC. Translating it yields CASRRPQGAYNEQFF.

The chain combines TRBV9 with TRBJ2-3; TRBD2 might be the D (6 bases). V was shortened by 0 bases and J by 8 bases, with 10 bases between the two germline ends. CDR3 length equals 13 residues. Germline CDR1 reads SGDLS; CDR2 reads YYNGEE. The DNA for the CDR3 is TGTGCCAGCAGCGTAGAGACAGCGGGTACGCAGTATTTT. It yields the protein CASSVETAGTQYF.

In this sample, this clonotype turned up many times. This chain uses TRBV2 with TRBJ2-3, with no clear D. The germline gives CDR1 SNHLY, CDR2 FYNNEI. V gave up 7 bases and J gave up 1 base, with 6 bases separating them. This CDR3 has 12 residues. CDR3 DNA: TGTGCCAGCAATCGGGGCACAGATACGCAGTATTTT. It translates to CASNRGTDTQYF.

The chain is built from TRBV29-1 and TRBJ2-1; tentatively, D is TRBD2 (5 bases). The CDR3 runs to 15 residues. Trimming stripped 4 bases from V and 0 bases from J, with 13 bases between. In germline, CDR1 is SQVTM, CDR2 ANQGSEA. CDR3 bases: TGCAGCGTTGCCGGCGGGTCGAGCTCCTACAATGAGCAGTTCTTC. Its protein is CSVAGGSSSYNEQFF.

This chain connects TRBV20-1 to TRBJ1-6, with no clear D. Germline V gives CDR1 DFQATT, CDR2 SNEGSKA (reference sequence). V gave up 0 bases and J gave up 9 bases, with 6 bases separating them. This CDR3 is 12 amino acids long. CDR3 in amino acids: CSAREEGSPLHF. Written as DNA, the CDR3 is TGCAGTGCTAGAGAGGAGGGTTCACCCCTCCACTTT.

V usage is TRBV7-2 and J usage is TRBJ1-2, with a tentative D call TRBD1 (6 bases). Trimming removed 1 base from V and 0 bases from J, with 12 bases in between. Germline CDR1 reads SGHTA; CDR2 reads FQGNSA. This CDR3 region has 16 residues. DNA for the CDR3: TGTGCCAGCAGCTTAGGGACAGTACCAGCTAACTATGGCTACACCTTC. It encodes CASSLGTVPANYGYTF.